Below, 19 T cell receptor beta chains from the same sample are listed, as sequenced in a study of immune heterogeneity within non-small cell lung tumors (dated by TCRdb to between 2018 and 2020). The TCR template was genomic DNA extracted from bulk tumor tissue, and 450 to 750 ng of gDNA was amplified for each sample. During surgery, multiple biopsies were taken from each primary tumor and placed as far apart as possible within the tumor mass. The study cohort was described as untreated and was composed of newly diagnosed NSCLC cases undergoing curative surgery. The run used a HiSeq X Ten. The TCR beta CDR3 region was amplified with a multiplex PCR system, in which a first round of 10 to 11 cycles was run using 32 V-gene forward and 13 J-gene reverse primers. TCRdb's own reprocessing of the public reads used fastp at Q25 and MiXCR and kept productive beta chains. Every entry covers one CDR3 protein and lists the most common genes and DNA from its rows. The sample yields under 25,000 distinct CDR3 sequences; roughly 29% were counted once. Of the sample, around 4.1% is held by the ten largest clones.

Sequenced sample: lung tumor tissue. These receptors were collected from a man aged 35 to 55 with non-small cell lung cancer.

This clonotype has a count of ten or more. The V gene is TRBV6-1, the J gene TRBJ2-2; the D gene could be TRBD1 or TRBD2 (5 bases each). Trimming pared 6 bases from V and 7 bases from J, leaving 21 bases between. The CDR3 length is 16 residues. CDR1 is MNHNS, CDR2 SASEGT, per germline. The CDR3 loop reads CASSPATPGRVGELFF. Here the CDR3 DNA reads TGTGCCAGCAGCCCGGCCACCCCGGGGCGGGTCGGGGAGCTGTTTTTT.

This clonotype was found a few times. The chain has TRBV6-1 and TRBJ1-2; TRBD1 aligns across 7 bases. V trimming: 7 bases; J trimming: 4 bases; junction bases outside the gene matches: 9. Germline CDR1 is MNHNS and CDR2 is SASEGT. CDR3 length: 14 residues. The CDR3 loop is CASTPGGSSYGYTF. CDR3 nucleotides: TGTGCCAGCACCCCAGGGGGTTCGAGCTATGGCTACACCTTC.

The chain has TRBV20-1 and TRBJ2-4, with D perhaps TRBD2 (5 bases). Germline V CDR1 and CDR2: DFQATT, SNEGSKA (reference sequence). Trimming pared 3 bases from V and 0 bases from J, leaving 6 bases between. The CDR3 is 13 residues long. DNA of the CDR3: TGCAGTGCTAGTGAGGGAGCCAAAAACATTCAGTACTTC. It is translated as CSASEGAKNIQYF.

This clonotype came up a few times. This sequence joins TRBV28 and TRBJ1-1; D is ambiguous. Germline assignment: CDR1 MDHEN and CDR2 SYDVKM. Trimming stripped 3 bases from V and 6 bases from J, with 11 bases between. The length of the CDR3 is 13 residues. CDR3 loop: CASSFISGSEAFF. The CDR3 DNA follows: TGTGCCAGCAGTTTTATATCTGGGTCTGAAGCTTTCTTT.

This clonotype was recorded once. The junction and the germline gene differ at one end; a read error may be behind it. The J gene is TRBJ1-5, the V gene TRBV30; D is unclear. The CDR3 length is 13 residues. Germline V gives CDR1 GTSNPN, CDR2 SVGIG (reference sequence). The CDR3 DNA reads as TGTGACTGGACGGACGGGTCCAATCAGCCCCAGCATTTT. Amino acids: CDWTDGSNQPQHF.

Concerning this clonotype itself: This may be a read error: a much more frequent sequence differs by one nucleotide. The chain employs TRBV20-1 and TRBJ2-7; TRBD2 is a possible D gene (6 bases). The germline CDR1 and CDR2 sequences are DFQATT and SNEGSKA (reference sequence). The CDR3 extends over 14 amino acids. The CDR3 loop reads CSSRIPGVGYEQYF. The CDR3 nucleotides read TGCAGTTCTAGGATTCCGGGAGTCGGCTACGAGCAGTACTTC.

Only a few counts were recorded for this clonotype. This sequence joins TRBV3-1 and TRBJ1-1; D is possibly TRBD1 (6 bases). Trimming removed 1 base from V and 6 bases from J, with 15 bases in between. Germline loops: CDR1 LGHDT, CDR2 YNNKEL (reference sequence). The CDR3 contains 15 residues. CDR3 bases: TGTGCCAGCAGCCAAGGCCCCCGGGGGGCCGCTGAAGCTTTCTTT. Translating gives CASSQGPRGAAEAFF.

This clonotype turned up a few times. The chain joins TRBV9 to TRBJ2-5; 10 bases match TRBD2. The V gene end was trimmed by 3 bases and the J gene end by 3 bases; junction bases not matched to a gene: 8. The CDR3 consists of 16 residues. Germline loops: CDR1 SGDLS, CDR2 YYNGEE. The CDR3 here is CASSARAGGPEETQYF. The CDR3 DNA is TGTGCCAGCAGCGCAAGAGCGGGAGGGCCTGAAGAGACCCAGTACTTC.

The chain couples TRBV5-1 to TRBJ2-3; possibly TRBD1 for D (6 bases). V was pared by 6 bases and J by 2 bases, with 13 bases between. CDR1 and CDR2 (germline): SGHRS, YFSETQ. This CDR3 has 14 amino acids. CDR3 region: CASNPQGSTDTQYF. The DNA of the CDR3 is TGCGCCAGCAACCCACAGGGCTCCACAGATACGCAGTATTTT. Filled out from reference TRBV5-1 and TRBJ2-3, the complete variable domain reads KAGVTQTPRYLIKTRGQQVTLSCSPISGHRSVSWYQQTPGQGLQFLFEYFSETQRNKGNFPGRFSGRQFSNSRSEMNVSTLELGDSALYLCASNPQGSTDTQYFGPGTRLTVL.

The chain employs TRBV2 and TRBJ1-4, with D perhaps TRBD1 (5 bases). The CDR3 is 14 amino acids. Germline lookup yields CDR1 SNHLY and CDR2 FYNNEI. Trimming shortened V by 6 bases and J by 6 bases, and 14 bases separated the two germline ends. The CDR3 loop is CASRLTDGHEKLFF. The CDR3 nucleotides read TGTGCCAGCAGGCTGACAGATGGCCATGAAAAACTGTTTTTT.

The V and J genes are TRBV30 and TRBJ1-5; D gene unclear. Germline V gene sequence: CDR1 GTSNPN, CDR2 SVGIG (reference sequence). The V and J ends lost 2 bases and 1 base respectively, with 15 bases between them. The CDR3 spans 16 residues. For the CDR3, the DNA is TGTGCCTGGAGTTGGGGTTCGCGCGGGAGCAATCAGCCCCAGCATTTT. The encoded protein is CAWSWGSRGSNQPQHF.

This chain joins TRBV3-1 and TRBJ2-1; 10 bases agree with TRBD2. The germline V gene encodes CDR1 LGHDT and CDR2 YNNKEL (reference sequence). The trim removed 8 bases at V and 4 bases at J, leaving 5 bases unmatched. The CDR3 extends over 14 amino acids. The CDR3 sequence: CASRAGGQYNEQFF. CDR3 sequence (DNA): TGTGCCAGCCGAGCGGGAGGGCAATACAATGAGCAGTTCTTC.

This clonotype is categorized as medium-sized. J is TRBJ2-7 and V is TRBV20-1; TRBD1 is a possible D gene (6 bases). The CDR3 sequence is 14 residues long. Trimming took 3 bases from V and 5 from J, leaving 17 bases between them. The V gene's germline CDR1 is DFQATT and CDR2 SNEGSKA (reference sequence). The CDR3 reads CSASRGGSNNEQYF. CDR3 nucleotide sequence: TGCAGTGCTAGCAGGGGTGGGAGCAACAACGAGCAGTACTTC.

This clonotype has more than one count but fewer than ten. This sequence joins TRBV24-1 and TRBJ2-5; D not certain. Germline V gene sequence: CDR1 KGHDR, CDR2 SFDVKD. The CDR3 is made up of 11 amino acids. The V end lost 4 bases, the J end lost 2 bases, and 1 base lay between the germline ends. CDR3 protein: CATSEQETQYF. For the CDR3, the DNA is TGTGCCACCAGTGAGCAAGAGACCCAGTACTTC.

There are many counts of this clonotype. The chain employs TRBV7-2 and TRBJ2-7; the D gene is possibly TRBD1 (5 bases). The CDR3 has 17 amino acids. V lost 5 bases and J lost 3, with 23 bases in between. In germline, CDR1 is SGHTA, CDR2 FQGNSA. The CDR3 loop is CASSLVGQGASFYEQYF. The CDR3 coding sequence is TGTGCCAGCAGCCTGGTCGGTCAAGGGGCCTCGTTCTACGAGCAGTACTTC. Based on the CDR3 plus reference TRBV7-2 and TRBJ2-7, the full variable domain is GAGVSQSPSNKVTEKGKDVELRCDPISGHTALYWYRQSLGQGLEFLIYFQGNSAPDKSGLPSDRFSAERTGGSVSTLTIQRTQQEDSAVYLCASSLVGQGASFYEQYFGPGTRLTVT.

The chain joins TRBV27 to TRBJ2-3; the D gene is possibly TRBD1 (5 bases). Trimming removed 4 bases at V and 0 bases at J, with 11 bases between. Germline V CDR1 and CDR2: MNHEY, SMNVEV (reference sequence). CDR3 length: 15 amino acids. The CDR3 DNA follows: TGTGCCAGCAGTTCAGGGATACTAAGCACAGATACGCAGTATTTT. Its protein product is CASSSGILSTDTQYF.

This clonotype appeared a few times. The rearrangement uses TRBV7-8 and TRBJ2-3, with D possibly being TRBD2 (5 bases). Trimming left V 0 bases short and J 6 bases short, with 7 bases between. Germline values: CDR1 SGHVS, CDR2 FQNEAQ. The CDR3 spans 13 residues. The chain's CDR3 is CASSLARVDTQYF. DNA of the CDR3: TGTGCCAGCAGCTTAGCGCGGGTTGATACGCAGTATTTT.

A word on this clonotype: Possible read error: a much larger clone is one base away. The chain combines TRBV7-2 with TRBJ2-7; no clear D gene. Germline CDR1 and CDR2: SGHTA and FQGNSA. The CDR3 runs to 13 residues. CDR3 residues: CVSTPGVSSSQYF. In nucleotides, the CDR3 is TGTGTCAGCACCCCTGGGGTCAGCTCTTCACAGTACTTC. The complete variable domain, with remaining parts taken from reference TRBV7-2 and TRBJ2-7, reads GAGVSQSPSNKVTEKGKDVELRCDPISGHTALYWYRQSLGQGLEFLIYFQGNSAPDKSGLPSDRFSAERTGGSVSTLTIQRTQQEDSAVYLCVSTPGVSSSQYFGPGTRLTVT.

This clonotype was observed many times. This chain joins TRBV2 and TRBJ1-5, with 8 bases matching TRBD1. The CDR3 has 14 amino acids. Germline-derived CDR1 and CDR2 are SNHLY and FYNNEI. The junction had 5 bases not matched to a gene; V was cut back by 6 bases and J by 4 bases. This CDR3 reads CASSQRDRNQPQHF. In DNA, the CDR3 is TGTGCCAGCAGCCAACGGGACAGGAATCAGCCCCAGCATTTT. The variable domain in full, with the rest retrieved from reference TRBV2 and TRBJ1-5, is EPEVTQTPSHQVTQMGQEVILRCVPISNHLYFYWYRQILGQKVEFLVSFYNNEISEKSEIFDDQFSVERPDGSNFTLKIRSTKLEDSAMYFCASSQRDRNQPQHFGDGTRLSIL.